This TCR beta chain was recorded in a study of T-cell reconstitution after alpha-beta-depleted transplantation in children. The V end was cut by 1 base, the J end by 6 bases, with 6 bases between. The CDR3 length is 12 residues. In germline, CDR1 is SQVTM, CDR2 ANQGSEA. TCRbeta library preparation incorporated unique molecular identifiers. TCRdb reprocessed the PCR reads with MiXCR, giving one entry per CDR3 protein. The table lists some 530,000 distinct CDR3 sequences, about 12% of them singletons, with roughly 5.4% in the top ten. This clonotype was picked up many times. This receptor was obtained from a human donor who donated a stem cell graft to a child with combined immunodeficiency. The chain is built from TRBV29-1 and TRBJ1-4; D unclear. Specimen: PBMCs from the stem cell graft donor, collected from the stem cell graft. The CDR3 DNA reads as TGCAGCGTTGAAGCTCCGGATGAAAAACTGTTTTTT. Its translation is CSVEAPDEKLFF.